This record looks at one TCR beta chain sequence and its context. Other DNA sequences within the sample encode an identical CDR3. CDR3 size: 13 residues. V was clipped by 4 bases and J by 2 bases, with 8 bases between them. Germline values: CDR1 SGHTA, CDR2 FQGNSA. A Seattle source enrolled patients during active infection and followed them longitudinally. In the authors' methods: Estimation of nucleated cell counts relied on the amplification of reference gene primers. TCRdb keeps only in-frame clones here, not all; method: immunoSEQ multiplex PCR. V and J calls and clone size are given by that table; D and trimming were obtained from the DNA. The top ten clones hold 2% to 3% of a sample with some 200,000 clones, roughly 85% of them seen once. This record comes from a study of blood T cell repertoires in COVID-19.

The chain joins TRBV7-2 to TRBJ1-2; weak D call: TRBD1 (6 bases). This receptor was identified in a woman aged 70-85 years with COVID-19, enrolled during active disease. Material: peripheral blood. Here the CDR3 reads CASSSGTNYGYTF. CDR3 in DNA: TGTGCCAGCAGCTCCGGGACAAACTATGGCTACACCTTC.